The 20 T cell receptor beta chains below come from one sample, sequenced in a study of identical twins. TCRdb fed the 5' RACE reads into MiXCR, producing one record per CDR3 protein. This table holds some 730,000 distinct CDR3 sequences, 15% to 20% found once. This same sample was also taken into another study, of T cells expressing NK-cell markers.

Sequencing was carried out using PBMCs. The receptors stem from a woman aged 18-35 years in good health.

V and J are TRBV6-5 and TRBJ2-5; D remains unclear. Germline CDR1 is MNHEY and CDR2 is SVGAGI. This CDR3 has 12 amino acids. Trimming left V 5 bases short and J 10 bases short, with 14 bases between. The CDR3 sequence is CASSRRVSSQYF. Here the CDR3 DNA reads TGTGCCAGCAGTCGACGAGTGAGTAGCCAGTACTTC.

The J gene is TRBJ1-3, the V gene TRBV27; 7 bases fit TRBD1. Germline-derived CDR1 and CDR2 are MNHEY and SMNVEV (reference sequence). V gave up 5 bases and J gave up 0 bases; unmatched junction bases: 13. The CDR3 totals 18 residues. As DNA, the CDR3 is TGTGCCAGCAGTATAGTTCGACAGGGATCAGGCTCTGGAAACACCATATATTTT. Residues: CASSIVRQGSGSGNTIYF.

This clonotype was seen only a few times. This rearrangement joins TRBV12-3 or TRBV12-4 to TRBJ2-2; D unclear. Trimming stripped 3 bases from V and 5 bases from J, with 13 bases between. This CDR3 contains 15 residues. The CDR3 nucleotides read TGTGCCAGCAGTTTCCGCCAGACTGGGACCGGGGAGCTGTTTTTT. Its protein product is CASSFRQTGTGELFF.

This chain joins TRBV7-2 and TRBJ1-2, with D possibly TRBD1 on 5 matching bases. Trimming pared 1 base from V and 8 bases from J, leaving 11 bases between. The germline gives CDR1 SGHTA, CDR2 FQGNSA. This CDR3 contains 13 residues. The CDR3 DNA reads TGTGCCAGCAGCTTAGGCAGGGACGTCGGCTACACCTTC. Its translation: CASSLGRDVGYTF.

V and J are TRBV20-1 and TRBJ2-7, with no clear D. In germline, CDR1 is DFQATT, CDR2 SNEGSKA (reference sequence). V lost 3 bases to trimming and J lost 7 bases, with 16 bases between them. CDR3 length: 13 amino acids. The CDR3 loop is CSASVPDAPEQYF. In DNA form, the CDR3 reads TGCAGTGCTAGCGTTCCAGACGCACCAGAGCAGTACTTC.

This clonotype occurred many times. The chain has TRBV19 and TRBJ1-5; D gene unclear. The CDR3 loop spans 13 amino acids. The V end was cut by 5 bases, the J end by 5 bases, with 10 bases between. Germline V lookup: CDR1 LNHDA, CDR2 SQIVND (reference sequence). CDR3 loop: CASSRGRDQPQHF. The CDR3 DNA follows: TGTGCCAGTAGTCGAGGGAGGGATCAGCCCCAGCATTTT.

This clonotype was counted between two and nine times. The CDR3 coding sequence is TGTGCCAGCAGCCACAGGAGCTCCTACAATGAGCAGTTCTTC. Protein: CASSHRSSYNEQFF. The chain recombines TRBV3-1 with TRBJ2-1; D is unclear. V lost 3 bases to trimming and J lost 0 bases, with 6 bases between them. The length of the CDR3 is 14 residues. Germline loops: CDR1 LGHDT, CDR2 YNNKEL (reference sequence).

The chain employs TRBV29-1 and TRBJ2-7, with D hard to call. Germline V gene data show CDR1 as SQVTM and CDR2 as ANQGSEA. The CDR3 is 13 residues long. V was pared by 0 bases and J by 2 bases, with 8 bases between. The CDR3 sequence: CSVEEPVTYEQYF. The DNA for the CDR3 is TGCAGCGTTGAAGAGCCAGTAACCTACGAGCAGTACTTC.

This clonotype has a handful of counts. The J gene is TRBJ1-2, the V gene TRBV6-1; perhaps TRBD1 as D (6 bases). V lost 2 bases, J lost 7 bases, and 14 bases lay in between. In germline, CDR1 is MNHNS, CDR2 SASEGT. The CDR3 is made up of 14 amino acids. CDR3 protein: CASSELSRGGGYTF. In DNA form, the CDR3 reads TGTGCCAGCAGTGAACTGTCCAGGGGCGGTGGCTACACCTTC.

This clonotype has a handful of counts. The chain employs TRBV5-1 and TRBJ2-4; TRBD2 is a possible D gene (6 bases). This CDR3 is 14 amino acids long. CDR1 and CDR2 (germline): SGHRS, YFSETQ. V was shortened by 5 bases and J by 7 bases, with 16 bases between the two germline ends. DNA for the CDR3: TGCGCCAGCAGTCCTGGCGCAGGAGGGAACATTCAGTACTTC. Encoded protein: CASSPGAGGNIQYF.

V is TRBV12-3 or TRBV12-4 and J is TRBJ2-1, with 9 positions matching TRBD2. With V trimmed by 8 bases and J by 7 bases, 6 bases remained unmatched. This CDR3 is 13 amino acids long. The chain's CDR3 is CASALAGWNEQFF. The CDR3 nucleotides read TGTGCCAGCGCGCTAGCGGGATGGAATGAGCAGTTCTTC.

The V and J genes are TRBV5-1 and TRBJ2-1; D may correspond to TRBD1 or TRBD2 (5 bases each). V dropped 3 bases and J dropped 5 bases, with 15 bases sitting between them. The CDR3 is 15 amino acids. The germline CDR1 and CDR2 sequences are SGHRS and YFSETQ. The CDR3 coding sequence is TGCGCCAGCAGCTCCCCCCGGGGCTGGGACAATGAGCAGTTCTTC. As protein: CASSSPRGWDNEQFF.

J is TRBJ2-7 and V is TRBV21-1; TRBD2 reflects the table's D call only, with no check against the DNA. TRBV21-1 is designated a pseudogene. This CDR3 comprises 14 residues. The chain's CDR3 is CASSGTSWSYEQYF. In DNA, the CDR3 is TGTGCCAGCAGTGGGACTAGCTGGTCCTACGAGCAGTACTTC.

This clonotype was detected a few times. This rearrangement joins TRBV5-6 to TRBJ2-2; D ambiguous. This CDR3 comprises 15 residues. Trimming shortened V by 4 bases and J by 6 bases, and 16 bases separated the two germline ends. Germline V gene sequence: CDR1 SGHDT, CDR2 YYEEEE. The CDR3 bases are TGTGCCAGCAGCAGTTCCGGTATGGGCCCCGGGGAGCTGTTTTTT. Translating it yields CASSSSGMGPGELFF.

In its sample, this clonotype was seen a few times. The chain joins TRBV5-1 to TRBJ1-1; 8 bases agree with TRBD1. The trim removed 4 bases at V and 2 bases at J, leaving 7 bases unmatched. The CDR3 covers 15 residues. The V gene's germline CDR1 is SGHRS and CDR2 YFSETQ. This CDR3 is CASSEGTGDNTEAFF. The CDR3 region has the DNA TGCGCCAGCAGCGAGGGGACAGGCGATAACACTGAAGCTTTCTTT.

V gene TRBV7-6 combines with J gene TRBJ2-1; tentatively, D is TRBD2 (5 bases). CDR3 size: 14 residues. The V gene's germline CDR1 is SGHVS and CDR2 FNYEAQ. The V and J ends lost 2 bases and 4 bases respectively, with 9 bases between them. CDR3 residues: CASSLYGEYNEQFF. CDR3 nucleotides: TGTGCCAGCAGCTTATATGGGGAGTACAATGAGCAGTTCTTC. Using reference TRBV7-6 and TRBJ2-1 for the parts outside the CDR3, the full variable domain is GAGVSQSPRYKVTKRGQDVALRCDPISGHVSLYWYRQALGQGPEFLTYFNYEAQQDKSGLPNDRFSAERPEGSISTLTIQRTEQRDSAMYRCASSLYGEYNEQFFGPGTRLTVL.

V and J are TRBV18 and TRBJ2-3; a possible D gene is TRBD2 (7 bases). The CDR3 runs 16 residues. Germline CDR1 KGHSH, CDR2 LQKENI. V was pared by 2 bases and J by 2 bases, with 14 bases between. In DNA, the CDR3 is TGTGCCAGCTCACCATCTATGGGGGGGCTCACAGATACGCAGTATTTT. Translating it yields CASSPSMGGLTDTQYF.

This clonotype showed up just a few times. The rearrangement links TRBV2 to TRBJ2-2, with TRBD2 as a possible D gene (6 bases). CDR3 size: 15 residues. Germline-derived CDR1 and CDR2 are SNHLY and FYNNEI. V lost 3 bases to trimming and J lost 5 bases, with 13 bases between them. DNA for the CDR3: TGTGCCAGCAGTGACGAACTAGCTGGTACCGGGGAGCTGTTTTTT. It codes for CASSDELAGTGELFF. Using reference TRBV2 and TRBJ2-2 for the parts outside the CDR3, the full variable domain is EPEVTQTPSHQVTQMGQEVILRCVPISNHLYFYWYRQILGQKVEFLVSFYNNEISEKSEIFDDQFSVERPDGSNFTLKIRSTKLEDSAMYFCASSDELAGTGELFFGEGSRLTVL.

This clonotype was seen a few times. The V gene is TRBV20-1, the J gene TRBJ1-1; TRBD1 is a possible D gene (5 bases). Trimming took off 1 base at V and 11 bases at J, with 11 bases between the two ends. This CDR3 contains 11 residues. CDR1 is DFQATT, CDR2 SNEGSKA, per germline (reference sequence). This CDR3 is CSARVVGEAFF. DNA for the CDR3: TGCAGTGCTAGAGTGGTAGGGGAGGCTTTCTTT.

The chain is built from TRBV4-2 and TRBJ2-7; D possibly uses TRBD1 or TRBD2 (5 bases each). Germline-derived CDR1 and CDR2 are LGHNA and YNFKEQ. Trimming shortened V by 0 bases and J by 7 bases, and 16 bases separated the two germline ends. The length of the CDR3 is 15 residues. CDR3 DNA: TGTGCCAGCAGCCAAGACGACAGCCGAAGAGGGGAGCAGTACTTC. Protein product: CASSQDDSRRGEQYF.